This T cell receptor (beta chain) derives from a study of radiotherapy plus CTLA-4 blockade in lung cancer. The study, taken as a whole, reports: Response, reportedly, was best predicted by interferon-beta along with early blood T cell clone dynamics. Blood-borne expansion of tumor-derived TCR clones followed radiotherapy plus ipilimumab.

A note on this clone: Its specificity is unknown.

Unmatched junction bases numbered 10, after V lost 4 bases and J lost 5 bases. The CDR3 consists of 15 residues. Per the germline V gene, CDR1 is SGHRS and CDR2 is YFSETQ. The study gave focal radiation plus ipilimumab CTLA-4 blockade to patients with chemo-refractory metastatic non-small-cell lung cancer. TCRdb's table, derived via immunoSEQ multiplex PCR, lists solely in-frame clones and lacks some. The sample lists more than 90,000 clones, around 90% occurring once. This TCR derives from a human donor with non-small cell lung cancer that progressed on radiotherapy plus ipilimumab. This chain connects TRBV5-1 to TRBJ2-5; 8 bases line up with TRBD1. The sample here was peripheral blood, taken from a patient treated with radiotherapy plus ipilimumab. The CDR3 here is CASSPGQGGGETQYF. The CDR3 region has the DNA TGCGCCAGCAGCCCAGGACAGGGCGGAGGGGAGACCCAGTACTTC.